The clone carrying this TCR beta chain was counted only a few times. The sample belongs to a study of response to subunit inactivated influenza vaccine. Germline loops: CDR1 SEHNR, CDR2 FQNEAQ (reference sequence). This CDR3 spans 17 amino acids. V was trimmed by 5 bases and J by 6 bases, leaving 24 bases between them. TCRdb passed the RT-PCR reads through MiXCR, listing each CDR3 protein once. The sample records 650,000 to 700,000 distinct CDR3 sequences, roughly 14% being singletons. The TCR comes from a man in his forties or fifties who received an inactivated influenza vaccine. The source was PBMCs from blood, collected 11 to 12 days after vaccination. This chain uses TRBV7-9 with TRBJ2-3; TRBD2 might be the D (6 bases). The CDR3 DNA reads as TGTGCCAGCAGCCTAAAAACCGGGGGACTCACGTCGGATACGCAGTATTTT. Encoded protein: CASSLKTGGLTSDTQYF.